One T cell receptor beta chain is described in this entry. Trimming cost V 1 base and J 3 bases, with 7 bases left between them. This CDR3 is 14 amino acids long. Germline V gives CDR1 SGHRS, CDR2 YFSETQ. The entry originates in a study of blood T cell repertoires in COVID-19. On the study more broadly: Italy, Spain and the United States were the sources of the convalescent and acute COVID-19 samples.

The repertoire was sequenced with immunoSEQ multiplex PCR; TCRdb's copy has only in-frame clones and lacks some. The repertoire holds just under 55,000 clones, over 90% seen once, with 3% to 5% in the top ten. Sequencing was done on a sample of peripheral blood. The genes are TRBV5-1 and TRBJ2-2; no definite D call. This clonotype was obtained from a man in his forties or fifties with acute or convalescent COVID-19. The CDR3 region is CASSLLVDTGELFF. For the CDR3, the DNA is TGCGCCAGCAGCTTGCTAGTCGACACCGGGGAGCTGTTTTTT.